These T cell receptor beta chains were read from a single sample in a study of cytotoxic CD8 clonotypes in ibrutinib-treated CLL. Profiled with immunoSEQ multiplex PCR; TCRdb holds only in-frame clones, not every one. The sample yields about 140,000 clones, around 93% seen once. The input for sequencing was PBMCs, taken after 12 months of ibrutinib treatment. The receptors come from a human donor with chronic lymphocytic leukemia. The CDR3 runs from the conserved cysteine through the conserved F or W. A D gene is named only where the DNA matches it firmly. Only part of the rows carry a size: once, few, many, or a class if the clone is expanded.

j_call | cdr3_length | d_call | clone_size | v_call | cdr3_aa | cdr3_nt
TRBJ2-5 | 14 | TRBD1 | - | TRBV29-1 | CSVPGTGVVETQYF | TGCAGCGTTCCCGGGACAGGGGTTGTAGAGACCCAGTACTTC
TRBJ2-1 | 14 | - | once | TRBV6-5 | CASSQRVHASPQFF | TGTGCCAGCAGTCAACGGGTGCATGCCTCACCTCAGTTCTTC
TRBJ2-7 | 14 | TRBD1 | - | TRBV6-5 | CASNIGTGTYEQYF | TGTGCCAGCAATATCGGGACAGGAACCTACGAGCAGTACTTC
TRBJ2-2 | 16 | TRBD2 | - | TRBV6-4 | CASSETSGGNTGELFF | TGTGCCAGCAGTGAAACTAGCGGGGGGAACACCGGGGAGCTGTTTTTT
TRBJ2-1 | 13 | - | - | TRBV13 | CASSRPGGDEQFF | TGTGCCAGCAGCCGCCCTGGGGGCGATGAGCAGTTCTTC
TRBJ2-3 | 14 | - | - | TRBV19 | CASSIGLRTDTQYF | TGTGCCAGTAGTATAGGTCTACGCACAGATACGCAGTATTTT
TRBJ2-2 | 13 | TRBD1 | - | TRBV18 | CASSGQGDGELFF | TGTGCCAGCTCAGGACAGGGTGACGGGGAGCTGTTTTTT
TRBJ1-5 | 13 | - | - | TRBV27 | CASRGGINQPQHF | TGTGCCAGCAGGGGGGGAATTAATCAGCCCCAGCATTTT
TRBJ2-7 | 18 | - | - | TRBV27 | CASPKRRQTRFRLREQYF | TGTGCCAGCCCCAAAAGGAGGCAGACTAGATTTAGGCTACGCGAGCAGTACTTC
TRBJ2-3 | 13 | - | - | TRBV7-2 | CASSLGSTDTQYF | TGTGCCAGCAGTCTAGGGAGCACAGATACGCAGTATTTT
TRBJ1-2 | 12 | - | - | TRBV29-1 | CSVRDLLYGYTF | TGCAGCGTGCGGGACCTTCTTTATGGCTACACCTTC
TRBJ1-1 | 16 | - | - | TRBV5-1 | CASSLGPLGPKPEAFF | TGCGCCAGCAGCTTGGGGCCCCTGGGGCCCAAGCCTGAAGCTTTCTTT
TRBJ2-1 | 15 | - | few | TRBV2 | CASSETVARANEQFF | TGTGCCAGCAGTGAAACGGTAGCGCGGGCGAATGAGCAGTTCTTC
TRBJ2-7 | 12 | - | - | TRBV14 | CASSRDNYEQYF | TGTGCCAGCAGCCGGGACAACTACGAGCAGTACTTC
TRBJ2-1 | 15 | - | few | TRBV29-1 | CSVGGPGGGHNEQFF | TGCAGCGTCGGAGGGCCCGGAGGAGGGCATAATGAGCAGTTCTTC
TRBJ2-7 | 15 | TRBD2 | once | TRBV28 | CASSLAGLAGDEQYF | TGTGCCAGCAGTTTAGCGGGACTAGCGGGAGACGAGCAGTACTTC
TRBJ2-1 | 15 | TRBD1 | - | TRBV9 | CASSRGQGPYNEQFF | TGTGCCAGCAGCAGGGGACAGGGGCCCTACAATGAGCAGTTCTTC
TRBJ2-1 | 16 | - | - | TRBV9 | CASAESRESSYNEQFF | TGTGCCAGCGCGGAGTCAAGGGAGAGCTCCTACAATGAGCAGTTCTTC
TRBJ1-2 | 14 | - | - | TRBV19 | CASSAPIPGYGYTF | TGTGCCAGTAGTGCTCCTATCCCAGGGTACGGCTACACCTTC
TRBJ1-5 | 17 | TRBD1 | - | TRBV18 | CASSPGTALRIEQPQHF | TGTGCCAGCTCACCCGGGACAGCCTTAAGAATAGAGCAGCCCCAGCATTTT
TRBJ1-4 | 15 | - | - | TRBV19 | CASSYGSGTNEKLFF | TGTGCCAGTAGTTATGGGAGTGGGACTAATGAAAAACTGTTTTTT
TRBJ2-1 | 11 | - | - | TRBV19 | CASSIHNEQFF | TGTGCCAGTAGTATACACAATGAGCAGTTCTTC
TRBJ1-1 | 16 | TRBD1 | - | TRBV7-6 | CASSPRGGQRNTEAFF | TGTGCCAGCAGCCCCCGGGGGGGACAGCGGAACACTGAAGCTTTCTTT
TRBJ1-1 | 13 | - | - | TRBV4-3 | CASSQAGNTEAFF | TGCGCCAGCAGCCAAGCGGGTAACACTGAAGCTTTCTTT
TRBJ2-5 | 14 | TRBD1 | - | TRBV5-1 | CASSLTGSEETQYF | TGCGCCAGCAGTTTGACAGGGTCTGAAGAGACCCAGTACTTC
TRBJ1-5 | 16 | TRBD1 | - | TRBV28 | CASSLQGASSNQPQHF | TGTGCCAGCAGTCTCCAGGGGGCCTCGAGCAATCAGCCCCAGCATTTT
TRBJ2-1 | 18 | TRBD2 | - | TRBV9 | CASSVERTSGSSYNEQFF | TGTGCCAGCAGCGTAGAACGGACTAGCGGTAGCTCCTACAATGAGCAGTTCTTC
TRBJ2-6 | 14 | - | - | TRBV6-5 | CASTRSSGANVLTF | TGTGCCAGCACCCGGAGCTCTGGGGCCAACGTCCTGACTTTC
TRBJ2-4 | 14 | - | once | TRBV9 | CASSVGTAENIQYF | TGTGCCAGCAGCGTAGGTACAGCCGAAAACATTCAGTACTTC
TRBJ2-7 | 15 | TRBD2 | - | TRBV11-2 | CASSWTSGDYYEQYF | TGTGCCAGCAGCTGGACCTCTGGGGACTACTACGAGCAGTACTTC
TRBJ2-7 | 16 | TRBD1 | - | TRBV28 | CASSLSTGGPTYEQYF | TGTGCCAGCAGTTTATCGACAGGGGGTCCAACCTACGAGCAGTACTTC
TRBJ1-1 | 16 | - | - | TRBV6-1 | CASSEASVRLSTEAFF | TGTGCCAGCAGTGAAGCGTCTGTGAGGTTGTCCACTGAAGCTTTCTTT
TRBJ2-4 | 15 | - | - | TRBV4-3 | CASSQDIQGPYIQYF | TGCGCCAGCAGCCAAGATATACAGGGACCGTACATTCAGTACTTC
TRBJ1-1 | 15 | - | - | TRBV13 | CASSARTALNTEAFF | TGTGCCAGCAGCGCCAGGACGGCACTGAACACTGAAGCTTTCTTT
TRBJ2-5 | 15 | TRBD1 | - | TRBV10-3 | CAISPGQGDGETQYF | TGTGCCATCAGCCCAGGACAGGGAGATGGGGAGACCCAGTACTTC
TRBJ2-4 | 18 | TRBD2 | - | TRBV27 | CASSFSLSIAGGPSIQYF | TGTGCCAGCAGTTTCTCCTTATCCATAGCGGGAGGGCCGAGCATTCAGTACTTC
TRBJ1-2 | 15 | TRBD1 | once | TRBV14 | CASSQRTGYDYGYTF | TGTGCCAGCAGCCAGCGGACAGGGTACGACTATGGCTACACCTTC